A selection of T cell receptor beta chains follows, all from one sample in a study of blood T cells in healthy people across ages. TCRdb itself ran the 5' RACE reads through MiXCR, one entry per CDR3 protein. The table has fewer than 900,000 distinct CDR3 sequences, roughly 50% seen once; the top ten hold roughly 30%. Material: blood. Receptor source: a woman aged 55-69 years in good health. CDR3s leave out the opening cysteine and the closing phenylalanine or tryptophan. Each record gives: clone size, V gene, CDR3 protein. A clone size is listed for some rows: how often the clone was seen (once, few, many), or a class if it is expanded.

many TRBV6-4 ASSDSDRGGNEQF
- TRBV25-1 ASSELSGELF
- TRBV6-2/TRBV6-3 ASSSRRLNTEAF
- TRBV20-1 SAATDRLNIQY
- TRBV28 AGTREATQY
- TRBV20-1 SAKGDSTDTQY
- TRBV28 ASSRLSNYGYT
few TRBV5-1 ASSLGTGEGYT
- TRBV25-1 ASSPSGLYNSPLH
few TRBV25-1 ASSENLAEQF
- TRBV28 ASGSPASGANVLT
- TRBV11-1 ASSLDWTRSTDTQY
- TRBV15 ATSSNRRSNQPQH
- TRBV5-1 ASSLSPGAGTDTQY
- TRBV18 ASSPGFTGHYGYT
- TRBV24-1 ATSDSDTARLSKNIQY
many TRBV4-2 ASSQEGSLKETQY
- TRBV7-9 ASTRPLQETQY
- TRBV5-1 ASSPSAWGTYEQY
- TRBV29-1 SVLNPGGEIYGYT
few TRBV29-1 SVASGGGMNPEAF
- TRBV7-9 ASNLGAGYYEQY
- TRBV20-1 SARDGPPSGRGDYNEQF
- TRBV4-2 ASSQDESAYYEQY
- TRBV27 ASIPTGAAGDNEQY
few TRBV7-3 ASSLFGLAEYNEQF
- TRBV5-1 ASSDLGTGDTYEQY
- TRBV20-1 RPGGLAKNIQY
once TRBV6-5 AMPTSGPTSYKQY
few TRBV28 ASAAAGILGTQY
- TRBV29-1 SVVGGVSSYNEQY
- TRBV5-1 ASSGPGQQETQY
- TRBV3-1 ASSQGPNTEAF
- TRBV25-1 ASSPGGAYNEQY
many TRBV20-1 SARDRHYGYT
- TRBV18 ASSQLAGGVYEQY
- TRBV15 VTSREGTAYNEQF
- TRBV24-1 ATSDFRVPYEQY
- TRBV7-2 ASSSDLSEQY
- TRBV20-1 SARVPGGVSSNQPQH
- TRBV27 ASSFLAGGRETQY
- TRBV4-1 ASSQPGLAYEQY
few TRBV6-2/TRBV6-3 ASSYSSQANEQF
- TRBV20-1 SARGHANYGYT
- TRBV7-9 ASSFGGSKGNTEAF
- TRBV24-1 ATSDRRDSSYEQY
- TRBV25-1 ASTRGLAGGYQETQY
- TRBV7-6 ASSSYLAGGGNEQF
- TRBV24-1 ATSDGGISKQY
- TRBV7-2 ASSLYATSGLSSYNEQF
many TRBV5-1 ASSLAGRSSYEQY
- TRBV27 ASSLWDGYEQY
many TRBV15 ATSREQANYEQY
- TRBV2 ASRARTGGSPPLH